Reported below is one TCR beta chain. Its cognate antigen is unknown. These data originate in a study of post-analysis software for immune sequencing data. Across the study: Both relapsing-remitting and secondary progressive multiple sclerosis featured among the disease courses, as did progressive-relapsing multiple sclerosis.

This CDR3 contains 16 residues. From germline, CDR1 is DFQATT and CDR2 SNEGSKA (reference sequence). The J segment lost 3 bases and the V segment lost 0 bases, leaving 8 bases of the junction unmatched. Study results and limitations: Comparison with controls showed significantly lower normalized Chao1 diversity in multiple sclerosis patients. A handful of TRBV segments, including TRBV5-6, TRBV5-1 and TRBV20-1, were more frequent in patients than controls.

Incorporated into the TCR beta cDNA libraries were unique molecular identifiers, which served to reduce PCR and sequencing biases. From the PCR reads, TCRdb called clonotypes with MiXCR, one entry per CDR3 protein. Of roughly 540,000 distinct CDR3 sequences in the sample, approximately 31% were seen once. The rearrangement joins TRBV20-1 to TRBJ2-3; 8 bases align to TRBD2. The sequencing sample was made of blood. This clonotype originated in a girl aged 2 to 17 with multiple sclerosis. CDR3 protein: CSARDGTGGRTDTQYF. CDR3 in DNA: TGCAGTGCTAGAGATGGGACGGGGGGGAGAACAGATACGCAGTATTTT.